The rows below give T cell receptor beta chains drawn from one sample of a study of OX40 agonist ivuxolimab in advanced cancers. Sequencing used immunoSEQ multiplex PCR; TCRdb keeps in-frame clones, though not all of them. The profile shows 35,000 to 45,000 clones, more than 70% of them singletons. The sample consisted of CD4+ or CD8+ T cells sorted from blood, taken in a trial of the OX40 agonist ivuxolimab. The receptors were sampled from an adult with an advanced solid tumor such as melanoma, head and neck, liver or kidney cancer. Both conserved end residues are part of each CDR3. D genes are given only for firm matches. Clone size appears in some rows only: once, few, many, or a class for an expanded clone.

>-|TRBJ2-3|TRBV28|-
TGTGCCAGCAGACATGCCGCCGGTAGATCCGATACGCAGTATTTT
CASRHAAGRSDTQYF
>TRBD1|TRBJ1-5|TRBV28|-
TGTGCCAGCAGTAATTTATGGACAGGGGGAATGGGGCAGCCCCAGCATTTT
CASSNLWTGGMGQPQHF
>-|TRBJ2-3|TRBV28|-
TGTGCCAGCAGTCAACGGGTCCCGGGCCGGACAGATACGCAGTATTTT
CASSQRVPGRTDTQYF
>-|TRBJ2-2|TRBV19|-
TGTGCCAGCTACACCACCGGGGAGCTGTTTTTT
CASYTTGELFF
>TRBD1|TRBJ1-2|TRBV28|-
TGTGCCAGCACCCCGGGACAGGGGCCCTATGGCTACACCTTC
CASTPGQGPYGYTF
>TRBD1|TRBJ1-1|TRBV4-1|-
TGCGCCAGCAGCCAAGAGGGAGGGGGCCAGGGCACTGAAGCTTTCTTT
CASSQEGGGQGTEAFF
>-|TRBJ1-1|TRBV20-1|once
TGCAGTGCTCCGGGACCCCTTGAAGCTTTCTTT
CSAPGPLEAFF
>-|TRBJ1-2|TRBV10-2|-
TGCGCCAGCAGTGAGAAGACCCCCCTGCGGGAGGGCTACACCTTC
CASSEKTPLREGYTF
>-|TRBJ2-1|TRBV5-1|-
TGCGCCAGCAGCGAACCACGGCGACAGCCCTACAATGAGCAGTTCTTC
CASSEPRRQPYNEQFF
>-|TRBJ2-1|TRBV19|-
TGTGCCAGTACCCCGGGACCCTCTTACAATGAGCAGTTCTTC
CASTPGPSYNEQFF
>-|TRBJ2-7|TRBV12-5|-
TGTGCTAGTGGTTTCGGGGGTCCCGGCGAGCAGTACTTC
CASGFGGPGEQYF
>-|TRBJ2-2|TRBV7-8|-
TGTGCCAGCAGCCCGGGGCAGCAAAGGGGAGGGGAGCTGTTTTTT
CASSPGQQRGGELFF
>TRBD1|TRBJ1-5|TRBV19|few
TGTGCCAGTAGTATCTGGACAGGGGACCAGCCCCAGCATTTT
CASSIWTGDQPQHF
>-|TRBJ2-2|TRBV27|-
TGTGCCAGCAGTTACGGGATTACCGGGGAGCTGTTTTTT
CASSYGITGELFF
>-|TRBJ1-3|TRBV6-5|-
TGTGCCAGCAGTTACTCGCCAGCCGACTCTGGAAACACCATATATTTT
CASSYSPADSGNTIYF
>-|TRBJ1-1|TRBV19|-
TGTGCCAGTTCCCAGGAGGACACTGAAGCTTTCTTT
CASSQEDTEAFF